This passage covers 20 T cell receptor beta chains from one sample sequenced in a study of shared clonotypes between healthy human individuals (dated by TCRdb to the early 2020s). Receptor libraries were prepared by the immunoSEQ multiplex PCR assay. Not all clones reach the TCRdb copy of this immuneACCESS table, which keeps in-frame sequences only. Checked studies attribute under half of the gap to unresolved V genes and leave the rest unexplained. The sample data list about 600,000 clones, and around 97% of these were observed just once. 0.055% to 0.07% of the sample comes from the top ten. The source material was naive CD4+ T cells sorted from blood. Sample cell subset or site, as interpreted from the label and publication: CD45RA+ positively selected. The receptors originated from a woman in her twenties or thirties in good health.

Points on this clone: Other DNA sequences in this sample translate to the same CDR3. The chain combines TRBV28 with TRBJ2-3; D unclear. The CDR3 spans 12 residues. Trimming took 2 bases from V and 4 from J, leaving 4 bases between them. From germline, CDR1 is MDHEN and CDR2 SYDVKM. In DNA form, the CDR3 reads TGTGCCAGCAGTTTAGACCCAGATACGCAGTATTTT. Amino acids: CASSLDPDTQYF.

V is TRBV19 and J is TRBJ2-2, with 10 bases that match TRBD2. Germline CDR1 and CDR2: LNHDA and SQIVND (reference sequence). Trimming at V came to 8 bases and at J to 5 bases, leaving 5 bases not matched to a gene. CDR3 length equals 14 residues. The CDR3 sequence: CASRVAGGTGELFF. The CDR3 nucleotides are TGTGCCAGTCGAGTAGCGGGAGGAACCGGGGAGCTGTTTTTT. Filled out from reference TRBV19 and TRBJ2-2, the complete variable domain reads DGGITQSPKYLFRKEGQNVTLSCEQNLNHDAMYWYRQDPGQGLRLIYYSQIVNDFQKGDIAEGYSVSREKKESFPLTVTSAQKNPTAFYLCASRVAGGTGELFFGEGSRLTVL.

With respect to this clone: This sample also contains other DNA sequences that code for the same CDR3. V usage is TRBV2 and J usage is TRBJ2-7; a weak D match, TRBD1 (5 bases). The length of the CDR3 is 12 residues. V dropped 4 bases and J dropped 3 bases, with 7 bases sitting between them. CDR1 and CDR2 from the germline V gene are SNHLY and FYNNEI. The CDR3 here is CASSGQGYEQYF. The CDR3 region has the DNA TGTGCCAGCAGTGGGCAGGGCTACGAGCAGTACTTC.

This chain joins TRBV18 and TRBJ2-2; TRBD2 matches at 8 bases. There are 15 residues in the CDR3. V lost 4 bases, J lost 4 bases, and 5 bases stayed unmatched. Per germline, CDR1 KGHSH and CDR2 LQKENI. The CDR3 nucleotides are TGTGCCAGCTCACTAGCGGGAATGGGCACCGGGGAGCTGTTTTTT. Translation gives CASSLAGMGTGELFF.

The V and J genes are TRBV6-6 and TRBJ2-7; tentatively, D is TRBD1 or TRBD2 (5 bases each). The V end lost 7 bases, the J end lost 2 bases, and 15 bases lay between the germline ends. CDR1 and CDR2 from the germline V gene are MNHNY and SVGAGI (reference sequence). The CDR3 sequence is 14 residues long. Here the CDR3 DNA reads TGTGCCAGCACCCCCGGGGACGGTCCCTACGAGCAGTACTTC. It yields the protein CASTPGDGPYEQYF.

The J gene is TRBJ2-2, the V gene TRBV5-1; D may be TRBD1 (6 bases). Looked up from germline, CDR1 is SGHRS and CDR2 is YFSETQ. The CDR3 is made up of 20 amino acids. The germline V and J ends were trimmed by 5 bases and 0 bases, with 26 bases remaining between them. The CDR3 loop reads CASSLQGRLGLAANTGELFF. For the CDR3, the DNA is TGCGCCAGCAGTTTACAGGGCCGGTTGGGTCTAGCAGCGAACACCGGGGAGCTGTTTTTT.

The chain recombines TRBV28 with TRBJ1-2; a possible D gene is TRBD1 (6 bases). Germline-derived CDR1 and CDR2 are MDHEN and SYDVKM. V shed 2 bases and J shed 3 bases, with 13 bases lying between them. The CDR3 is made up of 15 amino acids. The CDR3 coding sequence is TGTGCCAGCAGTTTAGGCAGGGGAGAAGACTATGGCTACACCTTC. Translating gives CASSLGRGEDYGYTF.

Points on this clone: The junction does not match germline at one end; this may be a read error. The chain employs TRBV28 and TRBJ2-3, with a tentative D call TRBD2 (5 bases). This CDR3 is 17 amino acids long. CDR1 and CDR2 from the germline V gene are MDHEN and SYDVKM. DNA for the CDR3: TGTGCCAGCAATTTAGCTTTGGGGAACGGGGTAAGGGATACGCAGTATTTT. It codes for CASNLALGNGVRDTQYF.

This chain links TRBV28 with TRBJ2-3; D is undetermined. The germline gives CDR1 MDHEN, CDR2 SYDVKM. Trimming removed 2 bases from V and 10 bases from J, with 7 bases in between. This CDR3 region has 11 residues. The CDR3 loop is CASSLGHSQYF. CDR3 bases: TGTGCCAGCAGTTTAGGGCATTCGCAGTATTTT.

The chain has TRBV2 and TRBJ2-1, with 10 nucleotides matching TRBD2. J lost 5 bases, V lost 3 bases, and 7 bases had no gene match. There are 16 residues in the CDR3. Germline V gene sequence: CDR1 SNHLY, CDR2 FYNNEI. The CDR3 DNA sequence: TGTGCCAGCAGTGATGGTGGAGCGGGAGGGAACAATGAGCAGTTCTTC. Amino acids: CASSDGGAGGNNEQFF.

The chain joins TRBV5-1 to TRBJ2-1; 8 bases match TRBD2. J was trimmed by 4 bases and V by 7 bases; bases with no gene match: 13. This CDR3 region has 16 residues. Germline values: CDR1 SGHRS, CDR2 YFSETQ. CDR3 nucleotide sequence: TGCGCCAGCGAACCTGGACCGGGACTAGGATACAATGAGCAGTTCTTC. Its translation: CASEPGPGLGYNEQFF.

The J gene is TRBJ2-1, the V gene TRBV7-8, with no clear D. The CDR3 length is 13 residues. The V and J ends lost 1 base and 5 bases respectively, with 6 bases between them. Germline CDR1 SGHVS, CDR2 FQNEAQ. The CDR3 region is CASSLGQNNEQFF. DNA of the CDR3: TGTGCCAGCAGCTTAGGGCAGAACAATGAGCAGTTCTTC.

The chain joins TRBV11-2 to TRBJ2-7; 10 bases match TRBD1. CDR1 SGHAT and CDR2 FQNNGV come from the germline V gene. V lost 5 bases and J lost 2; bases outside the gene matches: 12. The CDR3 sequence is 17 residues long. CDR3 sequence: CASSPLRDRGNPYEQYF. For the CDR3, the DNA is TGTGCCAGCAGCCCCCTCCGGGACAGGGGTAATCCCTACGAGCAGTACTTC.

The DNA of the CDR3 is TGTGCCAGTAGTATTTCAGTAAATCAGCCCCAGCATTTT. This translates into CASSISVNQPQHF. The rearrangement joins TRBV19 to TRBJ1-5, with no clear D. Germline V lookup: CDR1 LNHDA, CDR2 SQIVND (reference sequence). V lost 3 bases and J 4 bases, leaving 7 bases between the germline ends. This CDR3 region has 13 residues.

The chain carries TRBV7-2 and TRBJ2-1, with TRBD2 matching over 7 bases. Germline V lookup: CDR1 SGHTA, CDR2 FQGNSA. V shed 3 bases and J 7 bases; nucleotides not matched to a gene: 12. CDR3 length: 16 amino acids. The CDR3 DNA reads as TGTGCCAGCAGCTTGCCGGGACTACAGTTAAGGAATGAGCAGTTCTTC. It translates to CASSLPGLQLRNEQFF.

This chain connects TRBV5-5 to TRBJ2-1; tentatively, D is TRBD1 (6 bases). The CDR3 sequence is 16 residues long. Trimming pared 5 bases from V and 3 bases from J, leaving 18 bases between. Germline V gene data show CDR1 as SGHKS and CDR2 as YYEKEE (reference sequence). The chain's CDR3 is CASRTGSRGHYNEQFF. In DNA, the CDR3 is TGTGCCAGCAGGACGGGGTCCAGGGGACACTACAATGAGCAGTTCTTC.

This sequence joins TRBV28 and TRBJ2-7; D is possibly TRBD1 or TRBD2 (5 bases each). This CDR3 region has 14 residues. Germline CDR1 is MDHEN and CDR2 is SYDVKM. Trimming left V 6 bases short and J 2 bases short, with 14 bases between. The CDR3 loop is CASSSQGPTYEQYF. The CDR3 nucleotides read TGTGCCAGCAGCTCCCAGGGACCTACCTACGAGCAGTACTTC.

The J gene is TRBJ1-1, the V gene TRBV2; D ambiguous. Germline V gene data show CDR1 as SNHLY and CDR2 as FYNNEI. With 7 bases removed from V and 4 bases from J, the gap between germline ends came to 10 bases. The CDR3 has 12 amino acids. The CDR3 sequence is CASTMMATEAFF. DNA of the CDR3: TGTGCCAGCACTATGATGGCCACTGAAGCTTTCTTT.

This sequence joins TRBV19 and TRBJ2-1; 11 nucleotides align to TRBD2. With 6 bases clipped from V and 7 bases from J, the junction kept 11 bases outside the gene matches. The CDR3 sequence is 16 residues long. Germline assignment: CDR1 LNHDA and CDR2 SQIVND (reference sequence). The CDR3 bases are TGTGCCAGTAGGGTGGAACTAGCGGGAGATAGGAATGAGCAGTTCTTC. Amino acid sequence: CASRVELAGDRNEQFF.

The rearrangement links TRBV28 to TRBJ2-5; 10 positions match TRBD1. With V trimmed by 2 bases and J by 4 bases, 10 bases remained unmatched. Germline CDR1 and CDR2: MDHEN and SYDVKM. The CDR3 extends over 17 amino acids. This CDR3 is CASSLDDATGGLETQYF. The CDR3 nucleotides are TGTGCCAGCAGTTTAGACGATGCGACAGGGGGCTTAGAGACCCAGTACTTC.